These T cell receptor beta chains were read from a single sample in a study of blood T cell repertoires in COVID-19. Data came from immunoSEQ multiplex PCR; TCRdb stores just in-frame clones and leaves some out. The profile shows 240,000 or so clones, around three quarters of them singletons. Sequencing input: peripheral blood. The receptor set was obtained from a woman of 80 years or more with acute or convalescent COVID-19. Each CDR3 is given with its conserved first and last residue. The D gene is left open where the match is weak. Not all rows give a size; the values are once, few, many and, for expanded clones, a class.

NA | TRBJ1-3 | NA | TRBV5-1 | CASSPGGSGNTIYF | TGCGCCAGCAGCCCCGGCGGTTCTGGAAACACCATATATTTT
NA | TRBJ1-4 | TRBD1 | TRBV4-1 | CASSQGQADEKLFF | TGCGCCAGCAGCCAGGGACAGGCCGATGAAAAACTGTTTTTT
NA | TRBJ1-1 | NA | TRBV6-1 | CASSEVGANTEAFF | TGTGCCAGCAGTGAAGTGGGGGCGAACACTGAAGCTTTCTTT
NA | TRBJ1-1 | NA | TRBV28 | CASSLGGRGGTEAFF | TGTGCCAGCAGTTTAGGAGGCAGGGGTGGAACTGAAGCTTTCTTT
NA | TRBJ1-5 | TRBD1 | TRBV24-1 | CATSDLRGQGARRCNQPQHF | TGTGCCACCAGTGATTTAAGAGGACAGGGGGCGCGGAGGTGCAATCAGCCCCAGCATTTT
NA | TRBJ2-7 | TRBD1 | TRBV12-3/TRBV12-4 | CASSPTGSYEQYF | TGTGCCAGCAGTCCGACAGGGTCCTACGAGCAGTACTTC
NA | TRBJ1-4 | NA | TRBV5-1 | CASSLSGSTGEKLFF | TGCGCCAGCAGCTTGTCTGGTAGTACTGGTGAAAAACTGTTTTTT
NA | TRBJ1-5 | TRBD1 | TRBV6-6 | CATFLGGGKSNQPQHF | TGTGCCACGTTTCTAGGGGGCGGAAAAAGCAATCAGCCCCAGCATTTT
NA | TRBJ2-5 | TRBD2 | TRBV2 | CASKGLEETQYF | TGTGCCAGCAAGGGACTAGAGGAGACCCAGTACTTC
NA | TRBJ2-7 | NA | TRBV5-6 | CASSLGERFYEQYF | TGTGCCAGCAGCTTGGGGGAGAGGTTCTACGAGCAGTACTTC
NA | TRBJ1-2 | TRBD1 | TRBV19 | CASNDRVEGYTF | TGTGCCAGTAATGACAGGGTTGAGGGCTACACCTTC
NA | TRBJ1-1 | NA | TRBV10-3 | CAISGIERATEAFF | TGTGCCATCAGTGGTATCGAGCGGGCCACTGAAGCTTTCTTT
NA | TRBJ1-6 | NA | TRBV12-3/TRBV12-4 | CASSPGPSPLHF | TGTGCCAGCAGCCCAGGGCCTTCACCCCTCCACTTT
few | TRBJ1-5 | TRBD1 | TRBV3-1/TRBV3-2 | CASSQDTGGGSSQPQHF | TGTGCCAGCAGCCAAGATACAGGGGGTGGATCGTCGCAGCCCCAGCATTTT
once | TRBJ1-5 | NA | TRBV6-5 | CASSSDSFQPQHF | TGTGCCAGCAGTTCAGACTCATTTCAGCCCCAGCATTTT
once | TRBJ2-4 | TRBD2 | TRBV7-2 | CASSLGGPGTSGAIQYF | TGTGCCAGCAGCTTAGGGGGGCCTGGGACTAGCGGGGCAATTCAGTACTTC
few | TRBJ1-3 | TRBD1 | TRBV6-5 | CASRSGTAFNTIYF | TGTGCCAGCAGGTCCGGGACAGCTTTTAACACCATATATTTT
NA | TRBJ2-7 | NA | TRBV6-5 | CASSYKSLGGWEQYF | TGTGCCAGCAGTTACAAATCTCTCGGGGGATGGGAGCAGTACTTC
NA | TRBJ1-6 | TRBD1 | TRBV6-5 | CASSYSGTGNSPLHF | TGTGCCAGCAGTTACAGTGGGACAGGGAATTCACCCCTCCACTTT
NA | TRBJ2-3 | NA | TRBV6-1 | CASSVPLYRVGGSITDTQYF | TGTGCCAGCAGTGTCCCCCTTTACAGGGTAGGCGGGAGTATCACAGATACGCAGTATTTT
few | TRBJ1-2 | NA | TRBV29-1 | CSGYTGNYGYTF | TGCAGCGGATACACAGGAAACTATGGCTACACCTTC
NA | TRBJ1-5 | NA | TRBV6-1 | CASSDPGDGQPQHF | TGTGCCAGCAGTGATCCGGGGGACGGTCAGCCCCAGCATTTT
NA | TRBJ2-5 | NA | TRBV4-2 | CASSQDRTPQETQYF | TGTGCCAGCAGCCAAGATCGGACTCCGCAAGAGACCCAGTACTTC
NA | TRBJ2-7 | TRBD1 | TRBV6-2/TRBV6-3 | CASSYPGQGTYEQYF | TGTGCCAGCAGTTACCCGGGACAGGGTACCTACGAGCAGTACTTC
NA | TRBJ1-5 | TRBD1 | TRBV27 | CASGTGVQPQHF | TGTGCCAGCGGGACAGGGGTTCAGCCCCAGCATTTT
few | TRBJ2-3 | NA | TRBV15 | CATSRERAADTQYF | TGTGCCACCAGCAGAGAGAGGGCCGCAGATACGCAGTATTTT
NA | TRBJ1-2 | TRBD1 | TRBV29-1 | CSVARQGIRDGYTF | TGCAGCGTTGCCCGACAGGGTATTCGTGATGGCTACACCTTC
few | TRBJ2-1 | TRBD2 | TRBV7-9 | CASSPATSVRYNEQFF | TGTGCCAGCAGCCCAGCGACTAGCGTTCGTTACAATGAGCAGTTCTTC
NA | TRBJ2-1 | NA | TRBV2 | CASSPRGGRVTNEQFF | TGTGCCAGCAGTCCCAGGGGCGGGAGAGTGACCAATGAGCAGTTCTTC
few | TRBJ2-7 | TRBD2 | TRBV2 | CASSEESGGHYEQYF | TGTGCCAGCAGTGAGGAATCGGGGGGGCATTACGAGCAGTACTTC
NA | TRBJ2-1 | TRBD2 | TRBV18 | CASSLGLAGGTYNEQFF | TGTGCCAGCTCACTTGGACTAGCGGGAGGCACCTACAATGAGCAGTTCTTC
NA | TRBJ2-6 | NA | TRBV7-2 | CASSLSGPGANVLTF | TGTGCCAGCAGCTTGTCAGGGCCAGGGGCCAACGTCCTGACTTTC
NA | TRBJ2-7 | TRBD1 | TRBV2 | CASSASGTGVYEQYF | TGTGCCAGCAGTGCCTCCGGGACAGGGGTATACGAGCAGTACTTC
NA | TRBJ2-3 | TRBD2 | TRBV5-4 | CASSLRGADTQYF | TGTGCCAGCAGCTTGCGGGGGGCAGATACGCAGTATTTT
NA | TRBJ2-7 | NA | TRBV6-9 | CASMVTGVYEQYF | TGTGCCAGCATGGTGACAGGCGTGTACGAGCAGTACTTC
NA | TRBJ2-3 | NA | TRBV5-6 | CASSPPRDNRTDTQYF | TGTGCCAGCAGCCCCCCCCGGGACAACCGCACAGATACGCAGTATTTT
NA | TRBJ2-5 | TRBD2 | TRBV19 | CASSRWGLAGATRGETQYF | TGTGCCAGTAGCCGGTGGGGCTTAGCGGGAGCCACAAGAGGGGAGACCCAGTACTTC
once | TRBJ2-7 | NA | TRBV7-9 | CASSHYGVGHYEQYF | TGTGCCAGCAGCCACTATGGAGTAGGACACTACGAGCAGTACTTC
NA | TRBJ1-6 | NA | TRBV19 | CASSLRDGGFSYNSPLHF | TGTGCCAGTAGCCTCCGGGACGGGGGTTTTTCCTATAATTCACCCCTCCACTTT
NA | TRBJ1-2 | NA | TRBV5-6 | CASSPRRDNYGYTF | TGTGCCAGCAGCCCCCGGAGGGATAACTATGGCTACACCTTC